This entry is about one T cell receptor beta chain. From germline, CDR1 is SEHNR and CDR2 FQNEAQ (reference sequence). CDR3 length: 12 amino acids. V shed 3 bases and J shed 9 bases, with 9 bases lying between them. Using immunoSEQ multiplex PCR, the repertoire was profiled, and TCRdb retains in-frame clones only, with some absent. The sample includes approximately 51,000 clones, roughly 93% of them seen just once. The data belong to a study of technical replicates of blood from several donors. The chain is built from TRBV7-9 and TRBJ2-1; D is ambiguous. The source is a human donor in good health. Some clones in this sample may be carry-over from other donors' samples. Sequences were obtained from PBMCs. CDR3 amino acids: CASSFGSFEQFF. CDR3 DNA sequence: TGTGCCAGCAGCTTCGGTTCTTTTGAGCAGTTCTTC.